Here is one T cell receptor (beta chain) with its context. This receptor's antigen is unknown. Within one base of it there is no much larger clone, and no base qualities were kept. The study was a case-control design nested within a healthcare worker cohort in London, UK, with weekly nasopharyngeal swab PCR tests and blood sampling. Healthcare workers were recruited between 23 and 31 March 2020, during the week of the UK lockdown, and were followed weekly for up to roughly 15 weeks. Library preparation employed 5' RACE. Sequenced on a NextSeq 500. The TCR library protocol attached unique molecular identifiers to individual cDNA molecules to correct for sequencing error and PCR bias. Both TCR alpha and beta chains were sequenced, and tight co-correlation was observed between alpha and beta sequence abundances in each sample. From the authors' description of their analysis: V gene, J gene and CDR3 annotation of TCR sequences was performed with Decombinator V4. Expanded TCRs were defined as changing significantly between any two time points under a Poisson model with p below 0.0001. TCR abundances were normalised to the total number of TCRs sequenced per sample and expressed as counts per million. MAIT TCRs were defined by TRAV1-2 paired with TRAJ12, TRAJ20 or TRAJ33, and iNKT TCRs by TRAV10 paired with TRAJ18. VDJdb, accessed 1 November 2021, was searched for CMV, EBV and SARS-CoV-2 annotated TCRs, with TCRs annotated for multiple antigens excluded. TCRdb reprocessed the public reads (quality trimming at Q25 with fastp, clone calling with MiXCR) and kept in-frame beta chains. A single entry per CDR3 protein holds the most common genes and DNA from its merged rows. TCRdb's processing, not the study's, gives the V and J calls here. Within this sample are 20,000 to 25,000 distinct CDR3 sequences, with more than 4.5% of them counted one time only. The top ten clones comprise approximately 5.7% of the sample.

Inclusive of the bounding cysteine and phenylalanine, the CDR3 is 14 residues long. Only CDR3 DNA remains: 42 bases, in frame from the first base. V is clipped by 8 bases and J by 1 base, and the sequence between their germline boundaries is 13 bases long. For CDR1 and CDR2, the germline V gene lists SGHAT and FQNNGV. The sample belongs to a study of early T cells in non-severe SARS-CoV-2 infection (dated by TCRdb to the early 2020s). Turning to the overall study: Bulk RNA from unsorted whole blood was used for TCR sequencing, so alpha and beta chains could not be paired.

Summary of the overall study and its limitations: VDJdb matching was skewed toward anti-spike CD8 responses and likely underestimated virus-specific expansions, missing private and CD4 specificities.

This clonotype was obtained from an adult who was a healthcare worker with PCR-confirmed SARS-CoV-2 infection or an uninfected control (not recorded which). Sample: whole blood. The chain couples TRBV11-2 to TRBJ2-3; the D gene lacks a confident call. The nucleotide sequence reads as follows: TGTGCCAGCCTTCCGGTTACGGGCACAGATACGCAGTATTTT. This codes for CASLPVTGTDTQYF.